A single sample gave rise to the 13 T cell receptor beta chains below, sequenced in a study of blood T cell repertoires in COVID-19. The protocol was immunoSEQ multiplex PCR, while the TCRdb copy is restricted to in-frame clones and leaves out a portion. The sample includes some 180,000 clones, roughly four fifths seen only once; the top ten take roughly 2.5%. The sample comprised peripheral blood. The receptor source for this set is a woman aged 80 or over with COVID-19, enrolled during active disease.

This chain uses TRBV18 with TRBJ2-3, with D unclear. This CDR3 comprises 15 residues. Per the germline V gene, CDR1 is KGHSH and CDR2 is LQKENI. Trimming left V 0 bases short and J 0 bases short, with 7 bases between. Here the CDR3 reads CASSPPWHSTDTQYF. The CDR3 region has the DNA TGTGCCAGCTCACCACCATGGCATAGCACAGATACGCAGTATTTT.

This sequence joins TRBV6-2 or TRBV6-3 and TRBJ1-1; D is unresolved. Germline V gene sequence: CDR1 MNHEY, CDR2 SVGEGT. V gave up 5 bases and J gave up 3 bases, with 19 bases separating them. The CDR3 consists of 16 residues. The CDR3, as DNA: TGTGCCAGCAGTCCGACAACGGCGGTGCGGGACACTGAAGCTTTCTTT. Protein: CASSPTTAVRDTEAFF.

The chain joins TRBV19 to TRBJ2-7; 7 bases agree with TRBD2. Trimming removed 4 bases from V and 0 bases from J; junction bases left unmatched: 3. The CDR3 has 14 amino acids. From germline, CDR1 is LNHDA and CDR2 SQIVND (reference sequence). The CDR3 region is CASSKREGSYEQYF. The CDR3 nucleotides are TGTGCCAGTAGTAAGAGGGAGGGCTCCTACGAGCAGTACTTC.

The chain carries TRBV3-1 (or the pseudogene TRBV3-2) and TRBJ2-1; D perhaps matches TRBD2 (5 bases). The CDR3 is made up of 13 amino acids. The V gene lost 4 bases and the J gene lost 5 bases, with 9 bases spanning the gap. CDR1 LGHDT and CDR2 YNNKEL come from the germline V gene (reference sequence). The CDR3 sequence: CASSLASNNEQFF. Here the CDR3 DNA reads TGTGCCAGCAGCCTTGCTAGCAACAATGAGCAGTTCTTC.

The V gene is TRBV24-1, the J gene TRBJ2-3; 8 bases are shared with TRBD1. The CDR3 runs 13 residues. Germline V gene lookup returns CDR1 KGHDR and CDR2 SFDVKD. The junction had 2 bases not matched to a gene; V was cut back by 7 bases and J by 3 bases. DNA of the CDR3: TGTGCCACCAGACAGGGGGGAACAGATACGCAGTATTTT. Translating gives CATRQGGTDTQYF.

The sample holds one count of this clone. The V gene is TRBV9, the J gene TRBJ2-7; TRBD2 might be the D (6 bases). Deletions cut 0 bases from V and 2 bases from J, with 12 bases between. The CDR3 covers 15 residues. The V gene's germline CDR1 is SGDLS and CDR2 YYNGEE. The CDR3 DNA sequence: TGTGCCAGCAGCGTAGGGGGCGGGGCCCCCTACGAGCAGTACTTC. This sequence encodes CASSVGGGAPYEQYF.

The chain joins TRBV27 to TRBJ1-6, with D unresolved. With 6 bases removed from V and 7 bases from J, the gap between germline ends came to 16 bases. CDR3 length: 15 amino acids. In germline, CDR1 is MNHEY, CDR2 SMNVEV (reference sequence). The CDR3 region is CASSQINSRNSPLHF. CDR3 coding DNA: TGTGCCAGCAGCCAAATCAACAGTAGGAATTCACCCCTCCACTTT.

The chain employs TRBV5-1 and TRBJ2-7, with D tentatively TRBD2 (6 bases). This CDR3 region has 16 residues. CDR1 and CDR2 from the germline V gene are SGHRS and YFSETQ. V lost 0 bases, J lost 2 bases, and 15 bases lay in between. CDR3 DNA: TGCGCCAGCAGCTTGGACAGAAGGACTAACCCCTACGAGCAGTACTTC. Encoded protein: CASSLDRRTNPYEQYF. The full variable domain, with the rest looked up from reference TRBV5-1 and TRBJ2-7, is KAGVTQTPRYLIKTRGQQVTLSCSPISGHRSVSWYQQTPGQGLQFLFEYFSETQRNKGNFPGRFSGRQFSNSRSEMNVSTLELGDSALYLCASSLDRRTNPYEQYFGPGTRLTVT.

The chain carries TRBV10-3 and TRBJ2-6; tentatively, D is TRBD1 (6 bases). The CDR3 is made up of 14 amino acids. Germline-derived CDR1 and CDR2 are ENHRY and SYGVKD. The V and J ends lost 10 bases and 2 bases respectively, with 12 bases between them. The CDR3 protein is CATGGGAGANVLTF. CDR3 nucleotides: TGTGCCACCGGTGGGGGCGCTGGGGCCAACGTCCTGACTTTC.

The chain uses TRBV30 and TRBJ1-1; D might be TRBD1 (6 bases). This CDR3 has 14 residues. Per the germline V gene, CDR1 is GTSNPN and CDR2 is SVGIG (reference sequence). Trimming removed 4 bases from V and 4 bases from J, with 16 bases in between. CDR3 in amino acids: CAWTAGTLFTEAFF. The CDR3 nucleotides are TGTGCCTGGACCGCTGGGACACTCTTCACTGAAGCTTTCTTT.

The chain links TRBV2 to TRBJ2-1; 10 nucleotides align to TRBD1. From germline, CDR1 is SNHLY and CDR2 FYNNEI. V shed 5 bases and J 2 bases; nucleotides not matched to a gene: 3. This CDR3 is 15 amino acids long. CDR3 nucleotides: TGTGCCAGCAGTCAGACAGGGGGCGCCTACAATGAGCAGTTCTTC. Translating gives CASSQTGGAYNEQFF.

This clone was seen a few times. The CDR3 sequence is CASTQQGASYEQYF. The CDR3 bases are TGTGCCAGCACCCAACAGGGGGCCTCCTACGAGCAGTACTTC. The chain combines TRBV6-5 with TRBJ2-7; 9 positions agree with TRBD1. V shed 7 bases, J shed 0 bases, and the junction held 4 bases outside the gene matches. Germline V lookup: CDR1 MNHEY, CDR2 SVGAGI. This CDR3 has 14 residues.

This chain uses TRBV28 with TRBJ1-2; D remains ambiguous. This CDR3 has 12 residues. CDR1 and CDR2 (germline): MDHEN, SYDVKM. The germline V and J ends were trimmed by 2 bases and 7 bases, with 8 bases remaining between them. The CDR3 DNA reads TGTGCCAGCAGTTTAAATGAGGTTGGCTACACCTTC. Translating it yields CASSLNEVGYTF.